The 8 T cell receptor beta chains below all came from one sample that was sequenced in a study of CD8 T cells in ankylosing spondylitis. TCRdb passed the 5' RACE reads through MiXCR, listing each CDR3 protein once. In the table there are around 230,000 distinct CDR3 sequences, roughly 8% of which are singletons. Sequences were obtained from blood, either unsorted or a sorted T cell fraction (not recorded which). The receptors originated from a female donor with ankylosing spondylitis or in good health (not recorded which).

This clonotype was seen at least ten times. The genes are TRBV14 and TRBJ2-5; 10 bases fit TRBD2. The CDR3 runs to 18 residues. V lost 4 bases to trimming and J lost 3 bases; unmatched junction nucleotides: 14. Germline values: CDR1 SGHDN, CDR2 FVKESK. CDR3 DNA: TGTGCCAGCAGCCCCGGACTAGCGGTGTTTAAGGGGGAAGAGACCCAGTACTTC. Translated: CASSPGLAVFKGEETQYF.

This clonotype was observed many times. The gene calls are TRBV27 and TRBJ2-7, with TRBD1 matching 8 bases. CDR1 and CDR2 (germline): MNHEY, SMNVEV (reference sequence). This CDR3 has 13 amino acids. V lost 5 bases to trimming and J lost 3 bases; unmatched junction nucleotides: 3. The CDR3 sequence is CASSPTGVYEQYF. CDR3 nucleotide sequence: TGTGCCAGCAGTCCGACAGGGGTCTACGAGCAGTACTTC.

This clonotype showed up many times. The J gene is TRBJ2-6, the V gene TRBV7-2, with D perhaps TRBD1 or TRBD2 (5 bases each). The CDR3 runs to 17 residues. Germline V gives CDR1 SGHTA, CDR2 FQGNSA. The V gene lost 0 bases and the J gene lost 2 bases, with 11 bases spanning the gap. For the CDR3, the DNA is TGTGCCAGCAGCTTAGCGAGTCAGGGAGCTGGGGCCAACGTCCTGACTTTC. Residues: CASSLASQGAGANVLTF.

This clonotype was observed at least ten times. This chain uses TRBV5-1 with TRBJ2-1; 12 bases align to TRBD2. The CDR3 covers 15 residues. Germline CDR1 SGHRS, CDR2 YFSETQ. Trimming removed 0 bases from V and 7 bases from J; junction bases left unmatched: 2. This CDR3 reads CASSLGTSGTNEQFF. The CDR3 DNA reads TGCGCCAGCAGCTTGGGGACTAGCGGGACTAATGAGCAGTTCTTC.

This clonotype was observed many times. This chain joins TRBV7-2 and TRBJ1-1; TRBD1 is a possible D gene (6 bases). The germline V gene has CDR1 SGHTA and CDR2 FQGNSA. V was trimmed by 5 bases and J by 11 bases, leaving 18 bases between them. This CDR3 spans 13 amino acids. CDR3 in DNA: TGTGCCAGCAGCCTCGAGCTAGGGGGACGTGCTTTCTTT. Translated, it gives CASSLELGGRAFF. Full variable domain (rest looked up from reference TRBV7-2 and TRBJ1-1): GAGVSQSPSNKVTEKGKDVELRCDPISGHTALYWYRQSLGQGLEFLIYFQGNSAPDKSGLPSDRFSAERTGGSVSTLTIQRTQQEDSAVYLCASSLELGGRAFFGQGTRLTVV.

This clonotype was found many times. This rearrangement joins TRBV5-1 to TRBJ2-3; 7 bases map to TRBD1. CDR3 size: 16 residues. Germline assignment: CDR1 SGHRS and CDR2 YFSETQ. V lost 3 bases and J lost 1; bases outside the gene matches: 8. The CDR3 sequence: CASSYRDRVGTDTQYF. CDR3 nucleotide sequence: TGCGCCAGCAGCTACCGAGACAGGGTGGGCACAGATACGCAGTATTTT.

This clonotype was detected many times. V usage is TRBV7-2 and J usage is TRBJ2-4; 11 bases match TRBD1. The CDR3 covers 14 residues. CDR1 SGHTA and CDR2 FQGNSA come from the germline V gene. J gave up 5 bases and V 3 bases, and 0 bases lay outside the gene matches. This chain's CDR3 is CASSLDRGQNIQYF. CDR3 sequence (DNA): TGTGCCAGCAGCTTGGACAGGGGGCAAAACATTCAGTACTTC.

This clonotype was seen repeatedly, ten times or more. The CDR3 nucleotides are TGTGCCAGTAGTATTGAGGACGACCCCTACAATGAGCAGTTCTTC. It specifies CASSIEDDPYNEQFF. The chain couples TRBV19 to TRBJ2-1, with D uncertain. V lost 3 bases and J lost 2, with 11 bases in between. The germline V gene encodes CDR1 LNHDA and CDR2 SQIVND (reference sequence). The CDR3 consists of 15 residues. Complete variable domain (other parts from reference TRBV19 and TRBJ2-1): DGGITQSPKYLFRKEGQNVTLSCEQNLNHDAMYWYRQDPGQGLRLIYYSQIVNDFQKGDIAEGYSVSREKKESFPLTVTSAQKNPTAFYLCASSIEDDPYNEQFFGPGTRLTVL.